The 13 T cell receptor beta chains listed next were all sequenced from one sample in a study of siplizumab effects on memory and regulatory T cells. Method: immunoSEQ multiplex PCR; TCRdb's copy keeps in-frame clones and lacks some. The profile shows approximately 75,000 clones, around 93% of them singletons. The sequenced material came from CD8+ T cells sorted from blood. All receptors derive from a human donor in good health.

V and J are TRBV15 and TRBJ2-3, with 7 bases that match TRBD1. The CDR3 has 13 residues. V gave up 9 bases and J gave up 5 bases; unmatched junction bases: 8. The germline gives CDR1 LNHNV, CDR2 YYDKDF (reference sequence). The CDR3 DNA follows: TGTGCCACAAGTAGGGGGCGAGAAGATACGCAGTATTTT. Its protein is CATSRGREDTQYF.

The gene calls are TRBV15 and TRBJ1-2; D is undetermined. Germline loops: CDR1 LNHNV, CDR2 YYDKDF (reference sequence). This CDR3 spans 11 amino acids. Trimming took 3 bases from V and 5 from J, leaving 4 bases between them. This chain's CDR3 is CATSSGYGYTF. The CDR3 DNA reads as TGTGCCACCAGCAGCGGTTATGGCTACACCTTC.

The chain joins TRBV7-9 to TRBJ2-1; 12 nucleotides agree with TRBD2. Germline V gene sequence: CDR1 SEHNR, CDR2 FQNEAQ (reference sequence). J lost 9 bases, V lost 5 bases, and 11 bases had no gene match. The CDR3 consists of 16 residues. The CDR3 sequence is CASSPSSGGARIEQFF. CDR3 nucleotides: TGTGCCAGCAGCCCCTCTAGCGGGGGGGCCAGGATTGAGCAGTTCTTC.

The V and J genes are TRBV11-3 and TRBJ2-2; unclear D gene. Germline V gene lookup returns CDR1 SGHNT and CDR2 YENEEA. Trimming cost V 6 bases and J 6 bases, with 11 bases left between them. The CDR3 consists of 13 residues. CDR3 in amino acids: CASSYMTAGELFF. The CDR3 DNA sequence: TGTGCCAGCAGTTACATGACGGCCGGGGAGCTGTTTTTT.

The chain links TRBV9 to TRBJ2-7, with 8 bases fitting TRBD2. V trimming: 3 bases; J trimming: 3 bases; junction bases outside the gene matches: 5. This CDR3 is built from 14 residues. Germline CDR1 SGDLS, CDR2 YYNGEE. The CDR3, as DNA: TGTGCCAGCAGCGCCGGACTAGCAAACTACGAGCAGTACTTC. It encodes CASSAGLANYEQYF.

This chain links TRBV20-1 with TRBJ1-1; D remains unclear. The V end lost 1 base, the J end lost 6 bases, and 6 bases lay between the germline ends. Germline-derived CDR1 and CDR2 are DFQATT and SNEGSKA (reference sequence). The CDR3 loop spans 11 amino acids. The DNA for the CDR3 is TGCAGTGCTAGAGGGGAGGCTGAAGCTTTCTTT. Its translation is CSARGEAEAFF.

The chain combines TRBV11-2 with TRBJ2-5; D unclear. The CDR3 runs to 13 residues. V lost 3 bases, J lost 1 base, and 6 bases lay in between. The germline V gene encodes CDR1 SGHAT and CDR2 FQNNGV. In DNA, the CDR3 is TGTGCCAGCAGCTTCTGGGTCCAAGAGACCCAGTACTTC. Encoded protein: CASSFWVQETQYF.

The CDR3 coding sequence is TGTGCCAGCACAGGGGGCGATACGTATGAGCAGTTCTTC. This gives the protein CASTGGDTYEQFF. V gene TRBV6-1 combines with J gene TRBJ2-1, with TRBD1 matching over 8 bases. Germline assignment: CDR1 MNHNS and CDR2 SASEGT. The CDR3 extends over 13 amino acids. The J segment lost 8 bases and the V segment lost 7 bases, leaving 7 bases of the junction unmatched.

This clone was counted a few times. The chain uses TRBV10-3 and TRBJ1-2; TRBD1 agrees at 9 bases. The CDR3 totals 16 residues. Germline V gene lookup returns CDR1 ENHRY and CDR2 SYGVKD. V was clipped by 10 bases and J by 0 bases; unmatched bases: 12. CDR3 sequence (DNA): TGTGCCACGAACGGACAGGGGAATTGGTCTAACTATGGCTACACCTTC. This gives the protein CATNGQGNWSNYGYTF.

This sequence joins TRBV18 and TRBJ2-7; the D gene is possibly TRBD1 (6 bases). The CDR3 totals 16 residues. V was clipped by 1 base and J by 0 bases, with 13 bases between them. The V gene's germline CDR1 is KGHSH and CDR2 LQKENI. For the CDR3, the DNA is TGTGCCAGCTCACCACGGGGGCACGAGCCCTCCTACGAGCAGTACTTC. This translates into CASSPRGHEPSYEQYF.

This chain uses TRBV2 with TRBJ2-7, with D perhaps matching TRBD1 (5 bases). V lost 8 bases and J 1 base, leaving 12 bases between the germline ends. The V gene's germline CDR1 is SNHLY and CDR2 FYNNEI. There are 13 residues in the CDR3. The CDR3 bases are TGTGCCAGCCTTGACAGCCTTTCCTACGAGCAGTACTTC. It specifies CASLDSLSYEQYF.

V is TRBV7-9 and J is TRBJ1-2; D might be TRBD1 (5 bases). Trimming took off 5 bases at V and 13 bases at J, with 20 bases between the two ends. CDR3 length equals 13 residues. Germline V gives CDR1 SEHNR, CDR2 FQNEAQ (reference sequence). The CDR3 sequence is CASSPGDSMNSTF. DNA of the CDR3: TGTGCCAGCAGCCCGGGGGACTCCATGAACAGCACCTTC.

This clone was counted a single time. This chain links TRBV7-7 with TRBJ1-1, with 9 bases fitting TRBD1. V was pared by 5 bases and J by 3 bases, with 7 bases of the junction left unmatched. The germline V gene encodes CDR1 SSHAT and CDR2 FNYEAQ (reference sequence). The CDR3 runs to 15 residues. The CDR3, as DNA: TGTGCCAGCAGCCCGTGGGACAGGGCGGACACTGAAGCTTTCTTT. It is translated as CASSPWDRADTEAFF.